Below, 2 T cell receptor beta chains from the same sample are listed, as sequenced in a study of T cells in Graves' hyperthyroidism and ophthalmopathy. It was RNA transcripts that yielded the amplified TCR beta CDR3 regions. TCR CDR3 regions were first amplified by RT-PCR with HTBI primers. TCRdb re-analysed the multiplex PCR reads in MiXCR, keeping a single row per CDR3 protein. The sample has about 610,000 distinct CDR3 sequences, roughly 14% seen once. The material sequenced was blood. Source of these receptors: a woman aged 40 to 50 with Graves' ophthalmopathy.

This clonotype was detected ten times or more. J is TRBJ2-5 and V is TRBV20-1; TRBD1 matches at 9 bases. CDR3 length equals 14 residues. Germline assignment: CDR1 DFQATT and CDR2 SNEGSKA (reference sequence). V gave up 5 bases and J gave up 1 base; unmatched junction bases: 5. CDR3 sequence reads: CSALRDRAQETQYF. The DNA for the CDR3 is TGCAGTGCTCTCCGGGACAGGGCCCAAGAGACCCAGTACTTC.

This clonotype was seen only a few times. The chain is built from TRBV30 and TRBJ2-5; 9 bases are shared with TRBD2. The V gene end was trimmed by 5 bases and the J gene end by 4 bases; junction bases not matched to a gene: 8. This CDR3 region has 14 residues. Germline V gene data show CDR1 as GTSNPN and CDR2 as SVGIG (reference sequence). CDR3 sequence: CAWAPSGTRETQYF. The CDR3 nucleotides are TGTGCCTGGGCCCCTAGCGGGACCCGAGAGACCCAGTACTTC. Full variable domain (missing parts from reference TRBV30 and TRBJ2-5): SQTIHQWPATLVQPVGSPLSLECTVEGTSNPNLYWYRQAAGRGLQLLFYSVGIGQISSEVPQNLSASRPQDRQFILSSKKLLLSDSGFYLCAWAPSGTRETQYFGPGTRLLVL.